This T cell receptor beta chain was found in a study of cytomegalovirus exposure and HLA in healthy donors. Whole-study results and caveats: The authors later linked a missense DCLRE1C variant to TCR beta V- and J-gene trimming. Cytomegalovirus status was reportedly diagnosed by the classifier with high sensitivity and specificity. Certain indistinguishable V segments, among them TRBV6-2 and TRBV6-3, were excluded. In vitro testing confirmed three CMV-associated chains as specific for CMV antigens.

On this clone itself: Antigen: not known. Sequence at one end of the junction differs from germline and may be a read error.

The PCR ran on 60 Vbeta and 13 Jbeta primers. Repertoires were generated with immunoSEQ multiplex PCR, while TCRdb's copy carries only in-frame clones and drops some. The table has about 140,000 clones, roughly 78% seen once. The CDR3 is 15 residues long. Germline V gives CDR1 SEHNR, CDR2 FQNEAQ (reference sequence). Sequencing was performed on PBMCs. The clonotype originates from a female donor in good health and CMV-seronegative. The rearrangement joins TRBV7-9 to TRBJ2-7; maybe TRBD2 (6 bases). CDR3 nucleotides: TGTTCCAGCAGCTTAGTGGAGGGTCAGGCTAACGAGCAGTACTTC. Amino acids: CSSSLVEGQANEQYF.